The TCR beta chain under discussion was sequenced for a study of patients and donors after allogeneic stem cell transplantation. A single record per CDR3 protein comes from TCRdb applying MiXCR to the RT-PCR reads. The sample has around 150,000 distinct CDR3 sequences, about two fifths seen once. CDR3 length: 15 amino acids. The V end was cut by 0 bases, the J end by 6 bases, with 15 bases between. The germline CDR1 and CDR2 sequences are SGDLS and YYNGEE. The chain has TRBV9 and TRBJ1-1, with D perhaps matching TRBD1 (6 bases). Sequencing used blood, either unsorted or a sorted T cell fraction (not recorded which). The sequence was collected from a human donor who was either an allogeneic HSCT recipient or a stem cell or donor lymphocyte infusion donor (not recorded which). It is not recorded whose cells these are; they may come from a transplant donor. The CDR3 nucleotides are TGTGCCAGCAGCGTAGTAGCAGGGGCGCGACCTGAAGCTTTCTTT. It yields the protein CASSVVAGARPEAFF.